Here is one T cell receptor beta chain with its context. Its antigen is undetermined. This entry is derived from a study of CD8 T cells in ankylosing spondylitis. Broader study findings: Matched synovial fluid from ankylosing spondylitis patients was reported to be enriched for disease-linked clones. Several highly homologous variants formed a TCR beta motif that appeared characteristic of ankylosing spondylitis blood.

Researchers built TCR beta libraries using quantitative 5'-RACE with molecular barcodes. TCRdb used MiXCR to reprocess the 5' RACE reads, holding one entry per CDR3 protein. The sample lists roughly 670,000 distinct CDR3 sequences; roughly 19% were seen once. Trimming cost V 6 bases and J 8 bases, with 19 bases left between them. CDR1 and CDR2 from the germline V gene are DFQATT and SNEGSKA (reference sequence). The CDR3 loop spans 13 amino acids. Sequencing input: blood, either unsorted or a sorted T cell fraction (not recorded which). The source is a male donor with ankylosing spondylitis. The chain recombines TRBV20-1 with TRBJ1-1; D is ambiguous. In DNA, the CDR3 is TGCAGTGCCAACGAAAATCCGGCGACAGAAGCTTTCTTT. It translates to CSANENPATEAFF.